These 25 T cell receptor beta chains were all obtained from the same sample, sequenced in a study of cytomegalovirus exposure and HLA in healthy donors. Primers: 60 Vbeta forward and 13 Jbeta reverse. Profiled with immunoSEQ multiplex PCR; TCRdb holds only in-frame clones, not every one. The sample contains fewer than 120,000 clones, 65% to 85% of which appear only once. Sequenced: PBMCs. These receptors were collected from a man aged 30-40 years in good health and CMV-seropositive.

The chain links TRBV5-1 to TRBJ2-5; TRBD2 matches at 11 bases. Germline V CDR1 and CDR2: SGHRS, YFSETQ. V was clipped by 0 bases and J by 2 bases; unmatched bases: 6. The CDR3 has 17 amino acids. This chain's CDR3 is CASSLEASGGPQETQYF. The CDR3 nucleotides read TGCGCCAGCAGCTTGGAAGCTAGCGGGGGGCCACAAGAGACCCAGTACTTC.

The V and J genes are TRBV27 and TRBJ2-7; D call uncertain. The CDR3 covers 14 residues. The ends were cut back, 3 bases at V and 3 bases at J, with 12 bases in the middle. Germline CDR1 reads MNHEY; CDR2 reads SMNVEV (reference sequence). The CDR3 protein is CASSLSRSVYEQYF. The CDR3 DNA reads as TGTGCCAGCAGTTTGTCTCGGTCTGTCTACGAGCAGTACTTC.

This sequence joins TRBV4-2 and TRBJ1-5; 8 positions match TRBD1. The CDR3 has 19 amino acids. The V segment lost 1 base and the J segment 6 bases; nucleotides outside the gene matches: 17. Per the germline V gene, CDR1 is LGHNA and CDR2 is YNFKEQ. The DNA of the CDR3 is TGTGCCAGCAGCCAAGGAAACCAGGGGGCGCTGGGGCCCGGTCAGCCCCAGCATTTT. Translated: CASSQGNQGALGPGQPQHF.

The V and J genes are TRBV5-1 and TRBJ2-3; TRBD2 aligns across 15 bases. The ends lost 3 bases at V and 4 bases at J; junction bases unmatched: 6. The CDR3 covers 17 residues. The germline gives CDR1 SGHRS, CDR2 YFSETQ. The CDR3 nucleotides are TGCGCCAGCAGCTCCGGACTAGCGGGGGGGCTACCAGATACGCAGTATTTT. As protein: CASSSGLAGGLPDTQYF.

This clone was picked up a small number of times. This chain links TRBV5-8 with TRBJ1-1; D gene ambiguous. The CDR3 spans 14 residues. CDR1 and CDR2 from the germline V gene are SGHTS and YDEGEE. V was cut by 1 base and J by 1 base, with 8 bases left in between. CDR3 nucleotide sequence: TGTGCCAGCAGCTTGACAGCTTCGAACACTGAAGCTTTCTTT. It translates to CASSLTASNTEAFF.

This chain uses TRBV27 with TRBJ2-6; D is unresolved. V was cut by 6 bases and J by 0 bases, with 6 bases left in between. Germline CDR1 reads MNHEY; CDR2 reads SMNVEV (reference sequence). This CDR3 has 14 residues. For the CDR3, the DNA is TGTGCCAGCAGCGTATTCTCTGGGGCCAACGTCCTGACTTTC. Protein: CASSVFSGANVLTF. Full variable domain (remainder filled in from reference TRBV27 and TRBJ2-6): EAQVTQNPRYLITVTGKKLTVTCSQNMNHEYMSWYRQDPGLGLRQIYYSMNVEVTDKGDVPEGYKVSRKEKRNFPLILESPSPNQTSLYFCASSVFSGANVLTFGAGSRLTVL.

The gene calls are TRBV6-5 and TRBJ2-1, with 9 bases fitting TRBD1. Germline V gives CDR1 MNHEY, CDR2 SVGAGI. The CDR3 has 15 residues. V gave up 1 base and J gave up 6 bases; unmatched junction bases: 4. CDR3 nucleotides: TGTGCCAGCAGTTACTTGGGGACAGGGAGCAATGAGCAGTTCTTC. Its protein is CASSYLGTGSNEQFF.

The chain couples TRBV15 to TRBJ2-3; the match to TRBD1 covers 11 bases. The V gene's germline CDR1 is LNHNV and CDR2 YYDKDF (reference sequence). J was trimmed by 3 bases and V by 0 bases; bases with no gene match: 2. This CDR3 is 16 amino acids long. Here the CDR3 DNA reads TGTGCCACCAGCAGAGATGGACAGGGGGCAACAGATACGCAGTATTTT. It yields the protein CATSRDGQGATDTQYF.

The chain has TRBV29-1 and TRBJ2-7, with D perhaps matching TRBD1 (5 bases). Trimming shortened V by 0 bases and J by 2 bases, and 14 bases separated the two germline ends. CDR3 length equals 15 residues. The V gene's germline CDR1 is SQVTM and CDR2 ANQGSEA. The CDR3 spells CSVEDGAVAPYEQYF. CDR3 DNA sequence: TGCAGCGTTGAAGATGGGGCCGTGGCGCCCTACGAGCAGTACTTC.

The J gene is TRBJ2-7, the V gene TRBV5-1; 12 bases fit TRBD1. After removal of 3 bases from V and 6 bases from J, the junction contained 4 bases not matched to a gene. This CDR3 region has 14 residues. Germline V gene sequence: CDR1 SGHRS, CDR2 YFSETQ. For the CDR3, the DNA is TGCGCCAGCAGCTGGGGACAGGGGGCGGGCGAGCAGTACTTC. Its translation: CASSWGQGAGEQYF.

This clone appeared a few times. The J gene is TRBJ2-1, the V gene TRBV4-3, with 9 positions matching TRBD2. Germline trimming cut 0 bases from V and 7 bases from J; bases unmatched to any gene: 10. CDR1 is LGHNA and CDR2 is YSLEER in the germline V gene. This CDR3 is built from 17 residues. The CDR3: CASSQEISLAGTNEQFF. The CDR3 bases are TGCGCCAGCAGCCAAGAGATTTCCCTAGCGGGGACGAATGAGCAGTTCTTC.

In this sample, this clone turned up a few times. CDR3 sequence: CASSLITSSYEQYF. As DNA, the CDR3 is TGTGCCAGCAGCTTAATAACGAGCTCCTACGAGCAGTACTTC. The chain carries TRBV7-2 and TRBJ2-7; D gene unclear. Trimming cost V 2 bases and J 0 bases, with 8 bases left between them. The CDR3 has 14 residues. Germline lookup yields CDR1 SGHTA and CDR2 FQGNSA. The variable domain in full, with the rest retrieved from reference TRBV7-2 and TRBJ2-7, is GAGVSQSPSNKVTEKGKDVELRCDPISGHTALYWYRQSLGQGLEFLIYFQGNSAPDKSGLPSDRFSAERTGGSVSTLTIQRTQQEDSAVYLCASSLITSSYEQYFGPGTRLTVT.

Of note for this clone: The sample holds other DNA sequences that translate to the same CDR3. This chain connects TRBV6-1 to TRBJ1-1; 7 nucleotides line up with TRBD1. This CDR3 is built from 14 residues. V was clipped by 6 bases and J by 4 bases; unmatched bases: 8. In germline, CDR1 is MNHNS, CDR2 SASEGT. The CDR3 bases are TGTGCCAGCAGCTTAGACAGGGTGCGCACTGAAGCTTTCTTT. Residues: CASSLDRVRTEAFF.

J is TRBJ1-1 and V is TRBV28; D may be TRBD1 (5 bases). The CDR3 runs to 18 residues. Germline V lookup: CDR1 MDHEN, CDR2 SYDVKM. Trimming took 4 bases from V and 0 from J, leaving 21 bases between them. CDR3 region: CASSWGGYWGPMNTEAFF. CDR3 DNA sequence: TGTGCCAGCAGTTGGGGTGGTTACTGGGGCCCGATGAACACTGAAGCTTTCTTT.

This rearrangement joins TRBV27 to TRBJ2-5; possible D gene TRBD2, 6 bases. This CDR3 is built from 13 residues. Deletions cut 6 bases from V and 2 bases from J, with 10 bases between. Germline V gene lookup returns CDR1 MNHEY and CDR2 SMNVEV (reference sequence). CDR3 amino acids: CASSQRAQETQYF. The CDR3 bases are TGTGCCAGCAGCCAGCGGGCACAAGAGACCCAGTACTTC.

The CDR3 spells CASSVTGGADTQYF. CDR3 DNA sequence: TGTGCCAGTAGTGTAACAGGGGGCGCAGATACGCAGTATTTT. The rearrangement uses TRBV19 and TRBJ2-3, with TRBD1 matching 9 bases. The CDR3 sequence is 14 residues long. Germline trimming cut 5 bases from V and 4 bases from J; bases unmatched to any gene: 4. Germline V gene lookup returns CDR1 LNHDA and CDR2 SQIVND (reference sequence).

This clone was seen more than once but under ten times. The chain has TRBV2 and TRBJ2-7; 12 nucleotides agree with TRBD2. Germline-derived CDR1 and CDR2 are SNHLY and FYNNEI. J lost 1 base, V lost 6 bases, and 4 bases had no gene match. There are 15 residues in the CDR3. The CDR3 sequence is CASRELAGGSYEQYF. The CDR3 region has the DNA TGTGCCAGCAGGGAACTAGCGGGGGGATCCTACGAGCAGTACTTC.

The chain is built from TRBV7-3 and TRBJ2-5, with D possibly being TRBD1 (6 bases). The CDR3 totals 15 residues. CDR1 is SGHTA and CDR2 is FQGTGA in the germline V gene. V was cut by 5 bases and J by 2 bases, with 15 bases left in between. CDR3 protein: CASSPGSRGQETQYF. The DNA for the CDR3 is TGTGCCAGCAGCCCGGGGTCCAGGGGTCAAGAGACCCAGTACTTC.

A remark on this clone: Being one base from a much bigger clone, this may be a read error. The gene calls are TRBV25-1 and TRBJ1-3; D remains ambiguous. CDR1 and CDR2 (germline): MGHDK, SYGVNS. V was shortened by 6 bases and J by 0 bases, with 6 bases between the two germline ends. CDR3 length equals 13 residues. The CDR3 sequence is CASSVSSGNTIYF. CDR3 coding DNA: TGTGCCAGCAGCGTGAGCTCTGGAAACACCATATATTTT.

The chain couples TRBV6-5 to TRBJ2-7; 8 nucleotides agree with TRBD1. The CDR3 is 14 residues long. The germline V gene encodes CDR1 MNHEY and CDR2 SVGAGI. The V segment lost 5 bases and the J segment 4 bases; nucleotides outside the gene matches: 7. CDR3 protein: CASSETGETYEQYF. DNA for the CDR3: TGTGCCAGCAGTGAGACAGGGGAAACGTACGAGCAGTACTTC.

The CDR3 is CASSLELAYHEQYF. The CDR3 DNA is TGTGCCAGCAGCTTAGAGCTAGCGTACCACGAGCAGTACTTC. The chain links TRBV11-3 to TRBJ2-5, with D tentatively TRBD2 (6 bases). With the DNA end fitting TRBJ2-7 better, the J assignment may be wrong. This CDR3 has 14 amino acids. Germline values: CDR1 SGHNT, CDR2 YENEEA.

The chain employs TRBV5-4 and TRBJ2-5, with 8 bases matching TRBD1. The germline gives CDR1 SGHNT, CDR2 YYREEE (reference sequence). V lost 4 bases, J lost 3 bases, and 11 bases stayed unmatched. This CDR3 has 16 amino acids. The CDR3 region is CASSARQGRGEETQYF. In nucleotides, the CDR3 is TGTGCCAGCAGCGCCAGACAGGGGCGAGGGGAAGAGACCCAGTACTTC.

V is TRBV4-1 and J is TRBJ2-3; no firm D call. Germline CDR1 reads MGHRA; CDR2 reads YSYEKL. V was cut by 2 bases and J by 0 bases, with 3 bases left in between. The CDR3 length is 13 residues. The CDR3 DNA reads TGCGCCAGCAGCCAACCAAGCACAGATACGCAGTATTTT. It encodes CASSQPSTDTQYF.

The chain has TRBV4-2 and TRBJ2-1, with a possible D match to TRBD2 (5 bases). V lost 1 base to trimming and J lost 7 bases, with 8 bases between them. The germline V gene has CDR1 LGHNA and CDR2 YNFKEQ. The CDR3 runs to 13 residues. The CDR3 spells CASSQAPGNEQFF. The CDR3 nucleotides read TGTGCCAGCAGCCAAGCACCGGGGAATGAGCAGTTCTTC.

The chain has TRBV4-1 and TRBJ2-3; 11 bases are shared with TRBD2. Germline V gene data show CDR1 as MGHRA and CDR2 as YSYEKL. The V gene end was trimmed by 3 bases and the J gene end by 1 base; junction bases not matched to a gene: 3. The CDR3 sequence is 16 residues long. CDR3 residues: CASSHFSGGGTDTQYF. In DNA, the CDR3 is TGCGCCAGCAGCCATTTTAGCGGGGGGGGCACAGATACGCAGTATTTT.